What follows describes a single T cell receptor (beta chain). Different DNA sequences within this sample yield the same CDR3. It was into CD45RA+ naive and CD45RA-negative memory subsets that the CD4+ cells were split. Per germline, CDR1 SGDLS and CDR2 YYNGEE. This CDR3 contains 14 residues. V lost 0 bases and J 1 base, leaving 7 bases between the germline ends. The data were taken from a study of shared clonotypes between healthy human individuals. Repertoires were generated with immunoSEQ multiplex PCR, while TCRdb's copy carries only in-frame clones and drops some. The sample comprises 2,500,000 or so clones, about 90% of which are singletons, and more than 0.35% rests with the top ten.

Material: naive CD4+ T cells from PBMCs. Subset of the sample: CD45RA+ positively selected. This TCR derives from a man between 18 and 35 years old in good health. Some clones in this sample may be carry-over from other donors' samples. This chain uses TRBV9 with TRBJ1-1; D call uncertain. CDR3 nucleotides: TGTGCCAGCAGCGTAGTGACTGGGAACACTGAAGCTTTCTTT. Residues: CASSVVTGNTEAFF.